The next 5 T cell receptor beta chains were all read from a single sample in a study of identical twins. TCRdb processed the 5' RACE reads anew with MiXCR; each CDR3 protein has one entry. Found here are 690,000 or so distinct CDR3 sequences, 5.5% to 7.5% of them singletons; the top ten hold 1.5% to 2%. The sequenced material came from naive T cells sorted from blood. These receptors originate from a man between 18 and 35 years old in good health.

V is TRBV5-1 and J is TRBJ2-5, with 12 bases lining up with TRBD1. V lost 2 bases, J lost 5 bases, and 7 bases stayed unmatched. This CDR3 contains 16 residues. Germline CDR1 SGHRS, CDR2 YFSETQ. In DNA, the CDR3 is TGCGCCAGCAGCTTAACCGGGACAGGGGGCATCGAGACCCAGTACTTC. It specifies CASSLTGTGGIETQYF.

Many counts were recorded for this clonotype. The chain links TRBV6-5 to TRBJ2-1; D is uncertain. There are 10 residues in the CDR3. In germline, CDR1 is MNHEY, CDR2 SVGAGI. The V end was cut by 8 bases, the J end by 9 bases, with 8 bases between. The CDR3 reads CASGRREQFF. The CDR3, as DNA: TGTGCCAGCGGTAGGCGTGAGCAGTTCTTC.

This clonotype occurred many times. The V gene is TRBV15, the J gene TRBJ2-7, with TRBD1 as a possible D gene (6 bases). The CDR3 covers 12 residues. Germline V lookup: CDR1 LNHNV, CDR2 YYDKDF (reference sequence). Deletions cut 4 bases from V and 4 bases from J, with 8 bases between. CDR3 bases: TGTGCCACCAGCAAGGACAGATACGAGCAGTACGTC. Translating gives CATSKDRYEQYV.

This clonotype was detected ten times or more. V usage is TRBV11-2 and J usage is TRBJ2-1, with 8 bases that match TRBD1. The CDR3 extends over 17 amino acids. V was clipped by 0 bases and J by 7 bases; unmatched bases: 11. Germline loops: CDR1 SGHAT, CDR2 FQNNGV. The CDR3 nucleotides are TGTGCCAGCAGCTTAGAGAGGGCAGGGGGCCGTCAGAATGAGCAGTTCTTC. This translates into CASSLERAGGRQNEQFF.

This clonotype was observed at least ten times. The chain links TRBV28 to TRBJ1-5; the match to TRBD1 covers 7 bases. This CDR3 region has 15 residues. V lost 2 bases to trimming and J lost 8 bases; unmatched junction nucleotides: 9. In germline, CDR1 is MDHEN, CDR2 SYDVKM. In nucleotides, the CDR3 is TGTGCCAGCAGTTTAGGGCAGGGGGAATATGAGCCCCAGCATTTT. Translation: CASSLGQGEYEPQHF.